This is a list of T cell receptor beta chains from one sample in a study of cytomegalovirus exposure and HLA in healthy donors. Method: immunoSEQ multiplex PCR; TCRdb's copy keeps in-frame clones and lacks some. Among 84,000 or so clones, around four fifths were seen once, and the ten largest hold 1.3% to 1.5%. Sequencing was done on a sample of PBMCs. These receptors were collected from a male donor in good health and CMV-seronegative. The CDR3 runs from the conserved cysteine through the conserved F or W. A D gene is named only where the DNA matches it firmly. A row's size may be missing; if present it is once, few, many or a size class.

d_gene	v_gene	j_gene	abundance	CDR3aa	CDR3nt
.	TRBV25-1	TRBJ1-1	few	CASSYSQNTEAFF	TGTGCCAGCAGTTATAGTCAGAACACTGAAGCTTTCTTT
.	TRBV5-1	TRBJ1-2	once	CASSTGDVDGCTF	TGCGCCAGCAGCACGGGGGACGTCGATGGCTGCACCTTC
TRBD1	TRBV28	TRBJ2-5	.	CASRHLGQGVGETQYF	TGTGCCAGCAGGCACTTAGGACAGGGGGTCGGGGAGACCCAGTACTTC
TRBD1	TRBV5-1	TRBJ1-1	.	CASSFDRGHTEAFF	TGCGCCAGCAGCTTCGACAGGGGGCACACTGAAGCTTTCTTT
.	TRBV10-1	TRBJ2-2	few	CASSRDSSNTGELFF	TGCGCCAGCAGTAGAGACAGTTCGAACACCGGGGAGCTGTTTTTT
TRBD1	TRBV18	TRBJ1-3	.	CASSGQGASGNTIYF	TGTGCCAGCTCAGGACAGGGGGCGTCTGGAAACACCATATATTTT
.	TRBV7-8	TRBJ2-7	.	CASSETRKAYEQYF	TGTGCCAGCAGCGAAACTAGAAAAGCCTACGAGCAGTACTTC
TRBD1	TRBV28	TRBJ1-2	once	CASSSPDRGQNYGYTF	TGTGCCAGCAGTTCGCCAGACAGGGGGCAAAACTATGGCTACACCTTC
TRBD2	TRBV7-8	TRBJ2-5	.	CASSRIAGQETQYF	TGTGCCAGCAGCCGAATAGCGGGGCAAGAGACCCAGTACTTC
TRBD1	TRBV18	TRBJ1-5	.	CASSPIAGQGTQPQHF	TGTGCCAGCTCACCAATTGCTGGACAGGGGACTCAGCCCCAGCATTTT
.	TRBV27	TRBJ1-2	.	CASSWRQEDLNYGYTF	TGTGCCAGCAGTTGGAGACAGGAAGATCTTAACTATGGCTACACCTTC
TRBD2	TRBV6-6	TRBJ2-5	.	CASSGTSGKETQYF	TGTGCCAGCAGCGGGACTAGCGGGAAAGAGACCCAGTACTTC
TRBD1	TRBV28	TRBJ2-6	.	CASSSVNRGTGANVLTF	TGTGCCAGCAGTTCCGTAAACAGGGGTACTGGGGCCAACGTCCTGACTTTC
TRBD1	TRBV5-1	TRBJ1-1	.	CASSLVGQGASTEAFF	TGCGCCAGCAGCTTGGTCGGACAGGGGGCGTCGACTGAAGCTTTCTTT
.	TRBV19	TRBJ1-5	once	CASSFGGNQPQHF	TGTGCCAGTAGTTTTGGGGGGAATCAGCCCCAGCATTTT
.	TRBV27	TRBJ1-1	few	CASSTDRISTEAFF	TGTGCCAGCAGTACGGACAGAATTAGCACTGAAGCTTTCTTT
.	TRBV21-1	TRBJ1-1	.	CASSKSHRGVMNTEAFF	TGTGCCAGCAGCAAAAGTCACAGGGGGGTCATGAACACTGAAGCTTTCTTT
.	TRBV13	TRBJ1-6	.	CASSFLRSNSPLHF	TGTGCCAGCAGCTTTCTAAGGAGTAATTCACCCCTCCACTTT
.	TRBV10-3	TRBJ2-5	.	CAIKERDIEETQYF	TGTGCCATCAAGGAGCGGGACATCGAAGAGACCCAGTACTTC
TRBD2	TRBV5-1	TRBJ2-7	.	CASSLVLAGVGYEQYF	TGCGCCAGCAGCTTAGTACTAGCGGGAGTTGGGTACGAGCAGTACTTC
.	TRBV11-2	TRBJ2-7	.	CASSSTDRHEQYF	TGTGCCAGCAGCTCGACTGACCGCCACGAGCAGTACTTC
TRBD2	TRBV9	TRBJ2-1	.	CASSAMTSGTTFYNEQFF	TGTGCCAGCAGCGCCATGACTAGCGGTACTACTTTCTACAATGAGCAGTTCTTC
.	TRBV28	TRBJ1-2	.	CASTPDRSHGYTF	TGTGCCAGCACCCCCGATAGGAGTCATGGCTACACCTTC
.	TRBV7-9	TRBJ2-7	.	CSSSLEVGGGTSSYEQYF	TGTTCCAGCAGCTTAGAGGTTGGGGGCGGAACAAGCTCCTACGAGCAGTACTTC
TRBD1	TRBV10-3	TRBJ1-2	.	CAISQGADYGYTF	TGTGCCATCAGTCAGGGGGCCGACTATGGCTACACCTTC
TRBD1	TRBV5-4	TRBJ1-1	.	CASSPTGHTEAFF	TGTGCCAGCAGCCCGACAGGGCACACTGAAGCTTTCTTT
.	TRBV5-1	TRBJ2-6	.	CASSLGAGNSGANVLTF	TGCGCCAGCAGCTTGGGGGCAGGGAACTCTGGGGCCAACGTCCTGACTTTC
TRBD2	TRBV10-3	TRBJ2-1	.	CAISPLGGRTDEQFF	TGTGCCATCAGTCCCCTGGGGGGGAGGACCGATGAGCAGTTCTTC
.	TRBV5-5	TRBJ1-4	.	CASSNTGLGNEKLFF	TGTGCCAGCAGTAACACAGGGCTGGGGAATGAAAAACTGTTTTTT
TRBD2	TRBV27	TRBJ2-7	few	CASSDPPGGGTYEQYF	TGTGCCAGCAGTGATCCTCCGGGGGGGGGAACCTACGAGCAGTACTTC
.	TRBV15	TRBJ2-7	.	CATSRDGNSPRRYF	TGTGCCACCAGCAGAGATGGCAATAGCCCCCGGAGGTACTTC
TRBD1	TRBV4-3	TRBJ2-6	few	CASSRDRVSSGANVLTF	TGCGCCAGCTCCCGGGACAGGGTGAGCTCTGGGGCCAACGTCCTGACTTTC
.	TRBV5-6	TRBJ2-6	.	CASSWGDFAAGANVLTF	TGTGCCAGCAGCTGGGGGGACTTTGCAGCTGGGGCCAACGTCCTGACTTTC
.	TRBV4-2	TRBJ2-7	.	CASSQEGGRVYEQYF	TGTGCCAGCAGCCAAGAGGGTGGCAGGGTCTACGAGCAGTACTTC
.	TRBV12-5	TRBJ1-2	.	CASGLVQYSSNYGYTF	TGTGCTAGTGGTTTGGTACAGTACAGCTCTAACTATGGCTACACCTTC
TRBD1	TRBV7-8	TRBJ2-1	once	CASSFRDSITYNEQFF	TGTGCCAGCAGCTTCCGGGACAGTATTACCTACAATGAGCAGTTCTTC
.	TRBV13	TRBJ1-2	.	CASSSTTRKNYGYTF	TGTGCCAGCAGCTCTACCACCAGGAAAAACTATGGCTACACCTTC
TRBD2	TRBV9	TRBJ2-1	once	CASSVQAGAGNEQFF	TGTGCCAGCAGCGTCCAAGCGGGGGCGGGGAATGAGCAGTTCTTC
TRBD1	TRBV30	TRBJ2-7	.	CAWSDLGQAKNEQYF	TGTGCCTGGTCGGATCTGGGACAGGCTAAGAACGAGCAGTACTTC
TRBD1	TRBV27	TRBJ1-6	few	CASSIVGTGGSPLHF	TGTGCCAGCAGCATAGTGGGGACAGGAGGCTCACCCCTCCACTTT
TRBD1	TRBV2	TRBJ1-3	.	CASSLTGQGAYSGNTIYF	TGTGCCAGCAGCCTCACCGGACAGGGAGCTTACTCTGGAAACACCATATATTTT
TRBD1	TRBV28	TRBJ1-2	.	CASSPTGGGGYTF	TGTGCCAGCAGCCCGACAGGGGGAGGTGGCTACACCTTC
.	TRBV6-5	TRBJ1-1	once	CASSWSGVSEAFF	TGTGCCAGCAGTTGGAGCGGGGTCTCTGAAGCTTTCTTT
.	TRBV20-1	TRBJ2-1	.	CSARGDYEQFF	TGCAGTGCTAGGGGGGACTATGAGCAGTTCTTC